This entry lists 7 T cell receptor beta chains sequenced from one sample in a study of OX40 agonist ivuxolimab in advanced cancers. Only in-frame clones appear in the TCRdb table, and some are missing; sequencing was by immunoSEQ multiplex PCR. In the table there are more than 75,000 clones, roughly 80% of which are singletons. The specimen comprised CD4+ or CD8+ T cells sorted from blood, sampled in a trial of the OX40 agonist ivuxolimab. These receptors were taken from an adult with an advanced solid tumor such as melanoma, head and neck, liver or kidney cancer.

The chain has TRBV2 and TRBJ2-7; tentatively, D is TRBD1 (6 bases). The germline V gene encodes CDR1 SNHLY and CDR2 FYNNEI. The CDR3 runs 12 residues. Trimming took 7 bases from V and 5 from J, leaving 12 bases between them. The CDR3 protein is CASTQGSNEQYF. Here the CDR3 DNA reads TGTGCCAGCACTCAGGGGTCGAACGAGCAGTACTTC.

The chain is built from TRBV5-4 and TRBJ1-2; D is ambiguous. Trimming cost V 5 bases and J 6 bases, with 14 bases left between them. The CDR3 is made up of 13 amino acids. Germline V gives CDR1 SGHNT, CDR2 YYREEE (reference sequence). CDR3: CASSRDGVDGYTF. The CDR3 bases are TGTGCCAGCAGTAGGGATGGGGTTGATGGCTACACCTTC.

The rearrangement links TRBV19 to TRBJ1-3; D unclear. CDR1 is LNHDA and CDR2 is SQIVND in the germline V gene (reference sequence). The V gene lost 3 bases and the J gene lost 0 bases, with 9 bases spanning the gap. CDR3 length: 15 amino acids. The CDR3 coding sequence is TGTGCCAGTAGTATCATGGACGGCTCTGGAAACACCATATATTTT. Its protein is CASSIMDGSGNTIYF.

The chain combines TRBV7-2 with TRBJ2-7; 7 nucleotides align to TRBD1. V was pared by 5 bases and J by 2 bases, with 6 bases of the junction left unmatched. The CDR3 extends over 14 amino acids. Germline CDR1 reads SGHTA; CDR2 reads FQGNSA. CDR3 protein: CASSRGRIAYEQYF. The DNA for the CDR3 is TGTGCCAGCAGCAGGGGGCGCATAGCCTACGAGCAGTACTTC.

CDR3 nucleotide sequence: TGTGCCAGCAGGCCCCCGTGGGTAAGCAATCAGCCCCAGCATTTT. It encodes CASRPPWVSNQPQHF. This chain links TRBV5-8 with TRBJ1-5; D not certain. This CDR3 has 15 amino acids. Germline CDR1 is SGHTS and CDR2 is YDEGEE. V lost 5 bases and J lost 1, with 13 bases in between. The full variable domain, rest sourced from reference TRBV5-8 and TRBJ1-5, is EAGVTQSPTHLIKTRGQQATLRCSPISGHTSVYWYQQALGLGLQFLLWYDEGEERNRGNFPPRFSGRQFPNYSSELNVNALELEDSALYLCASRPPWVSNQPQHFGDGTRLSIL.

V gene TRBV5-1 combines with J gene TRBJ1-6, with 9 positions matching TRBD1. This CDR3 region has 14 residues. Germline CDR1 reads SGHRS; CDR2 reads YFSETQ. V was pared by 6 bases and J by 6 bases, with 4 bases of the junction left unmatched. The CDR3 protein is CASTTGGFNSPLHF. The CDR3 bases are TGCGCCAGCACCACAGGGGGCTTTAATTCACCCCTCCACTTT.

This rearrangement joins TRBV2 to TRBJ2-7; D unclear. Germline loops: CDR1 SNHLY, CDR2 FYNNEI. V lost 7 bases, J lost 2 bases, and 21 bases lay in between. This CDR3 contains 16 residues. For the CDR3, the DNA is TGTGCCAGCAACGTTCACCGGGCCCCCGGGCCCTACGAGCAGTACTTC. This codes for CASNVHRAPGPYEQYF.